This T cell receptor beta chain was identified during a study of glioma-infiltrating T cells. General observations from the study: Very few CDR3 sequences were shared between tissue and blood. Gliomas, especially low-grade, showed above-expected tissue-blood divergence; non-neoplastic patients showed below.

The CDR3 loop spans 14 amino acids. The germline gives CDR1 DFQATT, CDR2 SNEGSKA (reference sequence). As to this clonotype: Its antigen remains unknown. This could be a read error, since a much larger clone is one nucleotide away.

TCR alpha and beta CDR3 regions were amplified from RNA using iRepertoire nested multiplex PCR. Input was roughly 85-450 ng of tissue mRNA or PBMC total RNA. MiXCR was run by TCRdb on the multiplex PCR reads, yielding one entry per CDR3 protein. The sample carries fewer than 200,000 distinct CDR3 sequences, more than 35% recorded once. The rearrangement joins TRBV20-1 to TRBJ2-3; TRBD2 aligns across 9 bases. The receptor was isolated from a human donor with low-grade glioma or glioblastoma, undergoing nonglioma brain surgery, or in good health (not recorded which). Sequencing was done on a sample of glioma tissue, nonneoplastic brain tissue, or PBMCs (not recorded which). DNA for the CDR3: TGCAGTGTATATAGCGGGAGTAGGTCAGATAAGCAGTATTTT. Its translation is CSVYSGSRSDKQYF.